These 5 T cell receptor beta chains came from one sample sequenced in a study of T cell changes during pregnancy in multiple sclerosis. Some clones are missing from TCRdb's copy, which holds only in-frame ones; the method was immunoSEQ multiplex PCR. The table includes about 87,000 clones, 93% detected once. The sample here was peripheral blood, taken in the third trimester of pregnancy. Receptors originate from a female donor in good health, enrolled as a control in a pregnancy study.

V is TRBV5-6 and J is TRBJ1-2, with a weak D call TRBD1 (6 bases). Per the germline V gene, CDR1 is SGHDT and CDR2 is YYEEEE. The CDR3 runs to 16 residues. V lost 1 base, J lost 4 bases, and 17 bases lay in between. CDR3 bases: TGTGCCAGCAGCTTGACAGATTCCGCCAGGGGCTATGGCTACACCTTC. Its translation: CASSLTDSARGYGYTF.

This rearrangement joins TRBV29-1 to TRBJ2-2; TRBD1 agrees at 10 bases. Germline loops: CDR1 SQVTM, CDR2 ANQGSEA. Trimming at V came to 6 bases and at J to 7 bases, leaving 2 bases not matched to a gene. The CDR3 is 12 residues long. CDR3 sequence: CSVTGGGGELFF. The CDR3 DNA follows: TGCAGCGTGACAGGGGGCGGCGGGGAGCTGTTTTTT.

The rearrangement links TRBV2 to TRBJ1-1; no clear D gene. V was clipped by 4 bases and J by 0 bases, with 9 bases between them. This CDR3 contains 14 residues. Per the germline V gene, CDR1 is SNHLY and CDR2 is FYNNEI. CDR3 residues: CASSAGIMNTEAFF. The CDR3 coding sequence is TGTGCCAGCAGTGCCGGGATTATGAACACTGAAGCTTTCTTT.

The gene calls are TRBV4-1 and TRBJ2-3; 7 positions agree with TRBD2. This CDR3 is 17 amino acids long. Trimming took 1 base from V and 3 from J; bases not matched to a gene: 10. Germline V gene lookup returns CDR1 MGHRA and CDR2 YSYEKL. Here the CDR3 DNA reads TGCGCCAGCAGCCAAGTTGGGGTCAGGCGGGGGACAGATACGCAGTATTTT. Translation: CASSQVGVRRGTDTQYF.

V is TRBV5-8 and J is TRBJ2-3, with a weak D call TRBD2 (5 bases). Germline V gene sequence: CDR1 SGHTS, CDR2 YDEGEE. The CDR3 is made up of 15 amino acids. V lost 0 bases, J lost 4 bases, and 12 bases lay in between. In DNA, the CDR3 is TGTGCCAGCAGCTTGGGAGGGATTAGCGCAGATACGCAGTATTTT. This translates into CASSLGGISADTQYF.